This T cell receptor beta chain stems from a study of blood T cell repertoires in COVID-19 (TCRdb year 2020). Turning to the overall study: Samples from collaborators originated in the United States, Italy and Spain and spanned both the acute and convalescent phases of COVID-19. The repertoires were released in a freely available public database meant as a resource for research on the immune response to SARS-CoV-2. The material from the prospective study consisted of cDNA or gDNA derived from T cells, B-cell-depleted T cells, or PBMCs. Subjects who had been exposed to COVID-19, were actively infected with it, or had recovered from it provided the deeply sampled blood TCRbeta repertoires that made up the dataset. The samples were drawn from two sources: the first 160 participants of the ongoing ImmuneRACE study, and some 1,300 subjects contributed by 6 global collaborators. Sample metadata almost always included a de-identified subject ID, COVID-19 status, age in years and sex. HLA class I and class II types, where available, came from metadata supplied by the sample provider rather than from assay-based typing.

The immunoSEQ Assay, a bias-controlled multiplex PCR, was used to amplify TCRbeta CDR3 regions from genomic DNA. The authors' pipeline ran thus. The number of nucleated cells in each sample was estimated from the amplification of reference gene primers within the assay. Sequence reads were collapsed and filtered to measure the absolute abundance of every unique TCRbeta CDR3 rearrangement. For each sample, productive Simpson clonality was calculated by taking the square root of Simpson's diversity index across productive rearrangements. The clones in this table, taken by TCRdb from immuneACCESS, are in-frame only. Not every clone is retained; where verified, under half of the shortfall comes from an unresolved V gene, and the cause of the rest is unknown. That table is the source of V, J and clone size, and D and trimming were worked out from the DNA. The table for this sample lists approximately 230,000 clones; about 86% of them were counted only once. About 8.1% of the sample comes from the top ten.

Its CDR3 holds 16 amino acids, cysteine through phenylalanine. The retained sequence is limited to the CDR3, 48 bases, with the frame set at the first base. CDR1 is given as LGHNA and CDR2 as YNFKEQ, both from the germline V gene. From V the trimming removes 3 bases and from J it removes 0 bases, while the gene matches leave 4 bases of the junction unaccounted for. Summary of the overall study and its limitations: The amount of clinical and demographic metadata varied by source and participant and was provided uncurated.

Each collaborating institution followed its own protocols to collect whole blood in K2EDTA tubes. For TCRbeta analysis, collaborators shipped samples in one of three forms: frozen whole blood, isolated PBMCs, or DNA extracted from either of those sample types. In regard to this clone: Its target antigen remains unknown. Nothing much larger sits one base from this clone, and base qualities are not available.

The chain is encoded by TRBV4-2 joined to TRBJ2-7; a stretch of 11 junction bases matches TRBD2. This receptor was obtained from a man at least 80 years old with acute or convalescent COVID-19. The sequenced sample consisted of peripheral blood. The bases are TGTGCCAGCAGCCAGTCGACTAGCGGGAACTCCTACGAGCAGTACTTC. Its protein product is CASSQSTSGNSYEQYF.